This record covers a single T cell receptor (beta chain). The data were obtained in a study of blood T cell repertoires in COVID-19. Study at large: COVID-19 samples from acute and convalescent phases originated in the United States, Italy and Spain. From T cells, B-cell-depleted T cells, or PBMCs came the material, which was cDNA or gDNA.

Germline-derived CDR1 and CDR2 are SNHLY and FYNNEI. Trimming shortened V by 5 bases and J by 0 bases, and 11 bases separated the two germline ends. This CDR3 contains 15 residues. Methods used by the authors: Estimation of nucleated cell counts relied on the amplification of reference gene primers. Measured with immunoSEQ multiplex PCR; TCRdb has only the in-frame clones, and not every one. That table furnishes V, J and clone size, whereas the DNA furnished D and trimming. The sample shows tens of thousands of clones, 75% to 85% of them seen only once. The TCR comes from a woman of 80 years or more with acute or convalescent COVID-19. The chain links TRBV2 to TRBJ2-1; D not resolved. Sample: peripheral blood. The CDR3 here is CASSLLSSSYNEQFF. The CDR3 DNA follows: TGTGCCAGCAGTCTCCTCTCGAGCTCCTACAATGAGCAGTTCTTC.